A selection of T cell receptor beta chains follows, all from one sample in a study of blood T cell repertoires in COVID-19. The method was immunoSEQ multiplex PCR; TCRdb's version includes in-frame clones alone and lacks a portion of them. The sample shows roughly 500,000 clones, roughly nine tenths of them seen only once. Specimen: peripheral blood. These receptors all stem from a man aged 18 to 29 with COVID-19, enrolled during active disease. Each CDR3 is given with its conserved first and last residue. The D gene is left open where the match is weak. Size is omitted from some rows. Given values are once, few, many or a class for expanded clones.

clone_size j_call v_call d_call cdr3_nt cdr3_aa
NA TRBJ2-3 TRBV19 TRBD2 TGTGCCAGTAGTATGGGGAGACTAGCGGGAGGCACAGATACGCAGTATTTT CASSMGRLAGGTDTQYF
NA TRBJ1-1 TRBV2 TRBD1 TGTGCCAGCTTCGTCGGGACAGGGGCCGGAGGGAGGCCTGAAGCTTTCTTT CASFVGTGAGGRPEAFF
NA TRBJ2-7 TRBV6-2/TRBV6-3 NA TGTGCCAGCAGTTACTCAGGCGGTATTTCCTACGAGCAGTACTTC CASSYSGGISYEQYF
NA TRBJ2-5 TRBV9 NA TGTGCCAGCAGCGCAAGGGGCGAGACCCAGTACTTC CASSARGETQYF
NA TRBJ2-7 TRBV5-4 NA TGTGCCAGCAGCGGGGCGACCCACGAGCAGTACTTC CASSGATHEQYF
NA TRBJ1-3 TRBV5-1 NA TGCGCCAGCAGCTTGGTCCAGGGGCTGGTTGGAAACACCATATATTTT CASSLVQGLVGNTIYF
NA TRBJ2-1 TRBV7-8 TRBD2 TGTGCCAGCAGCTTAGGGGTTAGCGGGGGGGCCCCCTACAATGAGCAGTTCTTC CASSLGVSGGAPYNEQFF
once TRBJ2-1 TRBV18 NA TGTGCCAGCTCACCATCGGTTTACGATGAGCAGTTCTTC CASSPSVYDEQFF
NA TRBJ1-5 TRBV19 NA TGTGCCAGTACCCAGGGGATTCAGCCCCAGCATTTT CASTQGIQPQHF
NA TRBJ2-3 TRBV6-1 NA TGTGCCAGCAGTGAAGCTCCTAGGGGCTCGTCCACAGATACGCAGTATTTT CASSEAPRGSSTDTQYF
NA TRBJ1-1 TRBV27 NA TGTGCCAGCAGTTTTGCGGGCATGGGGTCGACTGAAGCTTTCTTT CASSFAGMGSTEAFF
NA TRBJ2-2 TRBV29-1 NA TGCAGCGGTCGCAGGGCAGTCACCGGGGAGCTGTTTTTT CSGRRAVTGELFF
once TRBJ1-2 TRBV6-2/TRBV6-3 NA TGTGCCAGCATCCCGGGCATGGGCCTGGACTATGGCTACACCTTC CASIPGMGLDYGYTF
NA TRBJ2-1 TRBV11-2 TRBD2 TGTGCCAGCAGCTTAGAGGGACTAGGCGGCAATGAGCAGTTCTTC CASSLEGLGGNEQFF
NA TRBJ1-2 TRBV5-1 TRBD1 TGCGCCAGCAGCTTCCAGACAGGGGGTTATGGCTACACCTTC CASSFQTGGYGYTF
NA TRBJ2-3 TRBV5-1 TRBD1 TGCGCCAGCAGCTCAGGGACAGTGGGGACCACAGATACGCAGTATTTT CASSSGTVGTTDTQYF